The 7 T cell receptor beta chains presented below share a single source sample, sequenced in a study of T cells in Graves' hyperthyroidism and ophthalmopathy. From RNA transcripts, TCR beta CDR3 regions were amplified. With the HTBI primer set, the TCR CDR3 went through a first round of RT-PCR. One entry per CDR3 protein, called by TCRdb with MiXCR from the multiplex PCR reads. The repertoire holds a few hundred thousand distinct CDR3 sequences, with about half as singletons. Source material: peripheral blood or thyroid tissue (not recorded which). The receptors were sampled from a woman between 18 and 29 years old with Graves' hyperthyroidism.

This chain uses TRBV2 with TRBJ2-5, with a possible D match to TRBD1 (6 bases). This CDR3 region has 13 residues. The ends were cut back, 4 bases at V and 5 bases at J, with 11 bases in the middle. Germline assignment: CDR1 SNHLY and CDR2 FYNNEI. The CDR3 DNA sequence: TGTGCCAGCAGTGCAGGGGCGCTGGAGACCCAGTACTTC. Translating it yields CASSAGALETQYF.

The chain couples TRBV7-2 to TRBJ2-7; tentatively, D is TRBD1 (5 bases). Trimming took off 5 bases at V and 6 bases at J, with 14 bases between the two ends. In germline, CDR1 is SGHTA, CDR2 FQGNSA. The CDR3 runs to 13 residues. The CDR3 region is CASSGTGPSEQYF. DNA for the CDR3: TGTGCCAGCAGCGGTACAGGCCCCTCCGAGCAGTACTTC.

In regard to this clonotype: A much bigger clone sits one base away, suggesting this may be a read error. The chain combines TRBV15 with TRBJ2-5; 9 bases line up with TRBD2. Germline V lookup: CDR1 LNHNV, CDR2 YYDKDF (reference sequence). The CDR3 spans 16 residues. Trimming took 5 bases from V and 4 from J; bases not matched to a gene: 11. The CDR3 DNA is TGTGCCACCAGCCCGTGGCGAGCGGGAGGATCAGAGACCCAGTACTTC. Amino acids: CATSPWRAGGSETQYF.

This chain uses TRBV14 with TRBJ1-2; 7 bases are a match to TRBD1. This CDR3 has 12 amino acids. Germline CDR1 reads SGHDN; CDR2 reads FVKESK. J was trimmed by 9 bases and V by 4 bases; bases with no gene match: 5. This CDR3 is CASSPDRVSYTF. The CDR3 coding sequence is TGTGCCAGCAGCCCAGACAGGGTTAGCTACACCTTC.

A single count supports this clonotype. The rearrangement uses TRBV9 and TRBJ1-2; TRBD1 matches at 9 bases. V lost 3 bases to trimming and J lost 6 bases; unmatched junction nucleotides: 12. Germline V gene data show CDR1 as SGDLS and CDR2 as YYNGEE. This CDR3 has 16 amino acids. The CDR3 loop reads CASSAGGQGYSHGYTF. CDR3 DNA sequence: TGTGCCAGCAGCGCAGGGGGACAGGGTTATTCGCATGGCTACACCTTC.

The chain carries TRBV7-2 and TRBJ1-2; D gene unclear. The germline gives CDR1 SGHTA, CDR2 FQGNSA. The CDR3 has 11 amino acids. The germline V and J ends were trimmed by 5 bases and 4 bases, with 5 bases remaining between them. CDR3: CASSPCYGYTF. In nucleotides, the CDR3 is TGTGCCAGCAGCCCATGCTATGGCTACACCTTC.

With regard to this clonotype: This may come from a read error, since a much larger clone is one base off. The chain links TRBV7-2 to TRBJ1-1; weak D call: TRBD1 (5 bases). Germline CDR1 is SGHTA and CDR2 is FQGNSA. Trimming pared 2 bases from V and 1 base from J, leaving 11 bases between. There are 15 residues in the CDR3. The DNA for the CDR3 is TGTGCCAGCAGCTTAACCGGGGGGGGGAACACTGAAGCTTTCTTT. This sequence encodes CASSLTGGGNTEAFF.